The source of this T cell receptor (beta chain) is a study of type 1 regulatory T cells. The study, taken as a whole, reports: Compared with non-type 1 regulatory T cells, type 1 regulatory T cells showed a more restricted TCR repertoire.

TCRdb used MiXCR to reprocess the reads, holding one entry per CDR3 protein. Here the sample spans 60,000 to 70,000 distinct CDR3 sequences, roughly 49% being singletons. As for this clonotype: Its antigen remains unknown.

Germline CDR1 reads SGHTA; CDR2 reads FQGNSA. There are 13 residues in the CDR3. After removal of 5 bases from V and 8 bases from J, the junction contained 8 bases not matched to a gene. This TCR was recovered from a human donor in good health. J is TRBJ1-1 and V is TRBV7-2; 7 bases match TRBD1. Source material: cultured non-Tr1 T cells, either the whole culture or a sorted T cell fraction (not recorded which). As DNA, the CDR3 is TGTGCCAGCAGCATGGGACAGCGGGGGGAAGCTTTCTTT. Translated, it gives CASSMGQRGEAFF.